One sample yielded the 16 T cell receptor beta chains listed below, sequenced in a study of blood T cells in healthy people across ages. The authors ran a second PCR of roughly 6 to 11 cycles using a sample-barcoded 5' primer and a J-beta primer mix. TCRdb re-derived calls from the 5' RACE reads in MiXCR, one entry per CDR3 protein. The sample has under 1,000,000 distinct CDR3 sequences, roughly 46% seen once. Sequencing input: blood. Receptors originate from an elderly man in good health.

The chain uses TRBV28 and TRBJ2-1, with unresolved D. CDR3 size: 14 residues. Germline-derived CDR1 and CDR2 are MDHEN and SYDVKM. The V and J ends lost 5 bases and 0 bases respectively, with 8 bases between them. DNA of the CDR3: TGTGCCAGCAGTCCCGACGTCTCCTACAATGAGCAGTTCTTC. Translating it yields CASSPDVSYNEQFF.

The rearrangement joins TRBV5-1 to TRBJ2-2; 10 bases agree with TRBD1. V dropped 4 bases and J dropped 4; count of bases not matched to a gene: 4. The CDR3 extends over 15 amino acids. Germline lookup yields CDR1 SGHRS and CDR2 YFSETQ. Here the CDR3 DNA reads TGCGCCAGCAGCAACGACAGGGGGCTCACCGGGGAGCTGTTTTTT. Its protein is CASSNDRGLTGELFF.

The chain uses TRBV29-1 and TRBJ2-1; 8 positions match TRBD2. This CDR3 region has 14 residues. Germline lookup yields CDR1 SQVTM and CDR2 ANQGSEA. The trim removed 2 bases at V and 6 bases at J, leaving 6 bases unmatched. This CDR3 is CSVETSGSPNEQFF. In DNA form, the CDR3 reads TGCAGCGTTGAAACTAGCGGAAGCCCCAATGAGCAGTTCTTC.

This rearrangement joins TRBV25-1 to TRBJ2-1; tentative D call: TRBD2 (5 bases). The V end was cut by 7 bases, the J end by 8 bases, with 15 bases between. This CDR3 contains 13 residues. Germline lookup yields CDR1 MGHDK and CDR2 SYGVNS. The chain's CDR3 is CASTPSSSDEQFF. CDR3 nucleotides: TGTGCCAGCACCCCTAGCAGTTCGGATGAGCAGTTCTTC.

This clonotype occurred many times. This chain joins TRBV15 and TRBJ2-5, with D possibly being TRBD1 (5 bases). The CDR3 runs to 14 residues. CDR1 and CDR2 (germline): LNHNV, YYDKDF (reference sequence). The V gene lost 8 bases and the J gene lost 2 bases, with 15 bases spanning the gap. CDR3 in amino acids: CATADTGRQETQYF. The CDR3, as DNA: TGTGCCACCGCAGATACAGGTAGACAAGAGACCCAGTACTTC.

In this sample, this clonotype turned up a few times. V and J are TRBV2 and TRBJ2-1; 9 nucleotides line up with TRBD2. Germline V gene sequence: CDR1 SNHLY, CDR2 FYNNEI. The CDR3 spans 16 residues. J gave up 8 bases and V 6 bases, and 14 bases lay outside the gene matches. The CDR3 DNA reads as TGTGCCAGCAGCTTCCTGCGTAGCGGGAGCTCGGATGAGCAGTTCTTC. Protein sequence: CASSFLRSGSSDEQFF.

This clonotype was seen more than once but under ten times. The gene calls are TRBV7-2 and TRBJ2-7, with TRBD2 matching 13 bases. V shed 1 base and J 5 bases; nucleotides not matched to a gene: 5. This CDR3 comprises 16 residues. Germline CDR1 SGHTA, CDR2 FQGNSA. The CDR3 sequence is CASSLGLAGGLNEQYF. In DNA, the CDR3 is TGTGCCAGCAGCTTAGGACTAGCGGGAGGCTTGAACGAGCAGTACTTC.

CDR3: CSARDELSSYNSPLHF. Written as DNA, the CDR3 is TGCAGTGCTAGAGATGAGCTTAGCTCCTATAATTCACCCCTCCACTTT. The chain carries TRBV20-1 and TRBJ1-6; no firm D call. Germline CDR1 DFQATT, CDR2 SNEGSKA (reference sequence). Trimming cost V 0 bases and J 0 bases, with 9 bases left between them. This CDR3 contains 16 residues.

The V gene is TRBV5-1, the J gene TRBJ2-1; D might be TRBD1 or TRBD2, each matching 5 bases. This CDR3 comprises 14 residues. The germline V gene has CDR1 SGHRS and CDR2 YFSETQ. V dropped 0 bases and J dropped 9 bases, with 13 bases sitting between them. The CDR3: CASSLGRARGEQFF. DNA for the CDR3: TGCGCCAGCAGCTTGGGCAGGGCGAGGGGTGAGCAGTTCTTC.

The rearrangement joins TRBV21-1 to TRBJ2-4; the D call in the table, TRBD2, was not verified against the DNA. The J call may not be correct, given that the DNA end is closer to TRBJ2-7. TRBV21-1 has pseudogene status. This CDR3 has 13 amino acids. As DNA, the CDR3 is TGTGCCAGTAAATCGGGGGGGCCCTACGAGCAGTACTTC. Protein: CASKSGGPYEQYF.

Worth noting for this clonotype: This may come from a read error, since a much larger clone is one base off. This chain connects TRBV29-1 to TRBJ2-1; perhaps D is TRBD1 or TRBD2 (5 bases each). Germline assignment: CDR1 SQVTM and CDR2 ANQGSEA. This CDR3 spans 14 amino acids. V gave up 6 bases and J gave up 13 bases, with 25 bases separating them. The CDR3 DNA follows: TGCAGCGTGGGGATCCTGGGGGTACAAGAGACCCAGTTCTTC. Amino acid sequence: CSVGILGVQETQFF.

V gene TRBV10-3 combines with J gene TRBJ1-1; 9 nucleotides match TRBD1. Looked up from germline, CDR1 is ENHRY and CDR2 is SYGVKD. Unmatched junction bases numbered 8, after V lost 0 bases and J lost 6 bases. CDR3 length equals 16 residues. The CDR3 protein is CAISESRGQGIPEAFF. The DNA of the CDR3 is TGTGCCATCAGTGAGTCTCGAGGACAGGGGATCCCTGAAGCTTTCTTT.

This chain uses TRBV10-3 with TRBJ1-2; D perhaps matches TRBD1 (6 bases). In germline, CDR1 is ENHRY, CDR2 SYGVKD. The CDR3 runs 15 residues. The V end was cut by 6 bases, the J end by 2 bases, with 16 bases between. The chain's CDR3 is CAISVPGERNYGYTF. The CDR3, as DNA: TGTGCCATCAGCGTGCCAGGGGAGAGAAACTATGGCTACACCTTC.

The J gene is TRBJ2-1, the V gene TRBV7-9; 8 nucleotides line up with TRBD1. J gave up 7 bases and V 4 bases, and 3 bases lay outside the gene matches. CDR3 size: 13 residues. Germline-derived CDR1 and CDR2 are SEHNR and FQNEAQ (reference sequence). CDR3 loop: CASSSQGANEQFF. The CDR3, as DNA: TGTGCCAGCAGCTCGCAGGGGGCAAATGAGCAGTTCTTC.

This clonotype has a count of ten or more. The chain carries TRBV12-3 or TRBV12-4 and TRBJ2-5; D uncertain. The CDR3 sequence is 14 residues long. V was clipped by 3 bases and J by 1 base, with 9 bases between them. The CDR3 loop is CASSFSRSQETQYF. In DNA, the CDR3 is TGTGCCAGCAGTTTTAGTAGGTCCCAAGAGACCCAGTACTTC.

This clonotype turned up a few times. The chain carries TRBV20-1 and TRBJ2-7, with TRBD1 as a possible D gene (6 bases). Germline V gene lookup returns CDR1 DFQATT and CDR2 SNEGSKA (reference sequence). This CDR3 is 15 amino acids long. V shed 1 base and J shed 5 bases, with 18 bases lying between them. The CDR3 coding sequence is TGCAGTGCTAGAGGAGGGCAGGGGCTTTCCGACGAGCAGTACTTC. It yields the protein CSARGGQGLSDEQYF.